This T cell receptor (beta chain) is from a study of blood T cell repertoires in COVID-19. Trimming left V 3 bases short and J 4 bases short, with 11 bases between. The CDR3 runs 14 residues. Germline CDR1 and CDR2: MNHEY and SMNVEV (reference sequence). Original data processing: Cell counts per sample came from amplifying reference gene primers. Here immunoSEQ multiplex PCR was the method, and the copy in TCRdb shows in-frame clones only, minus some. Clonal size and the V and J genes are those of that table, whereas D and trimming came from the DNA. The sample yields 45,000 to 55,000 clones, 82% seen once.

This rearrangement joins TRBV27 to TRBJ2-3; D perhaps matches TRBD1 (5 bases). Input material: peripheral blood. This TCR derives from an elderly man with COVID-19, enrolled during active disease. This CDR3 reads CASSFRVPSDTQYF. The CDR3 coding sequence is TGTGCCAGCAGTTTCAGGGTGCCCTCAGATACGCAGTATTTT.